This is a list of T cell receptor beta chains from one sample in a study of metastatic and nonmetastatic thyroid tumors. TCRdb redid the clone calls on the PCR reads using MiXCR. The sample lists about 21,000 clones, roughly 15% occurring once. The sample was tumor tissue. The receptors originated from a female donor with papillary thyroid cancer or a benign thyroid nodule (not recorded which). Some clones in this sample may be carry-over from other donors' samples. Each CDR3 is given with its conserved first and last residue. A D gene is named only where the DNA matches it firmly. Clone size is not always given. Where it is, it says once, few, many or a class for expanded clones.

V	D	size	J	DNA	CDR3
TRBV11-2	NA	many	TRBJ2-7	TGTGCCAGCAGCTTAGGTTCTGGGCCGGAGGAGCAGTACTTC	CASSLGSGPEEQYF
TRBV28	NA	few	TRBJ2-7	TGTGCCAGCAGTTTAGAGCCTGAGGCGGGGGCTAGGTACGAGCAGTACTTC	CASSLEPEAGARYEQYF
TRBV12-3/TRBV12-4	TRBD2	many	TRBJ2-3	TGTGCCAGCAGCTTGGGACTAGCGGGGGGCACAGATACGCAGTATTTT	CASSLGLAGGTDTQYF
TRBV18	NA	many	TRBJ1-1	TGTGCCAGCTCACCAACCGGGGGGAACACTGAAGCTTTCTTT	CASSPTGGNTEAFF
TRBV16	TRBD1	many	TRBJ1-4	TGTGCCAGCAGCCAACAGACAGGGGGTGGCGAAAAACTGTTTTTT	CASSQQTGGGEKLFF
TRBV24-1	NA	medium-sized	TRBJ2-2	TGTGCCACCAGTGATTCCCCACTAGTGAACACCGGGGAGCTGTTTTTT	CATSDSPLVNTGELFF
TRBV2	NA	NA	TRBJ2-3	TGTGCCAGCAGTGAAATAAATACGCATTATTTT	CASSEINTHYF
TRBV6-1	NA	medium-sized	TRBJ1-6	TGTGCCAGCGGGGCCGGCCCCTATAATTCACCCCTCCACTTT	CASGAGPYNSPLHF
TRBV20-1	TRBD1	many	TRBJ1-5	TGCAGTGCTCACCCGCCAGGGGGAAATCAGCCCCAGCATTTT	CSAHPPGGNQPQHF
TRBV4-2	TRBD1	many	TRBJ2-1	TGTGCCAGCAGCCAAGACGGTTCGGGACAGGGGAACAATGAGCAGTTCTTC	CASSQDGSGQGNNEQFF
TRBV7-3	NA	NA	TRBJ2-2	TGTGCCAGCAGCCCCCCCGCGTTAGGCAACACCGGGGAGCTGTTTTTT	CASSPPALGNTGELFF
TRBV6-1	NA	medium-sized	TRBJ2-7	TGTGCCAGCAGTTCGGACAGAGCCTACGAGCAGTACTTC	CASSSDRAYEQYF
TRBV24-1	NA	many	TRBJ1-5	TGTGCCACCAGTGAGCAGACTAATCAGCCCCAACATTTT	CATSEQTNQPQHF
TRBV19	NA	many	TRBJ2-7	TGTGCCAGTAGTCCCCACACAGCCGATTATGAGCAGTACTTC	CASSPHTADYEQYF
TRBV29-1	NA	NA	TRBJ1-4	TGCAGCGTTGAAAGGAGGACCAATGAAGCAAAACTGTTTTTT	CSVERRTNEAKLFF
TRBV7-9	NA	many	TRBJ1-5	TGTGCCACCCAAACGGGGGGGGCAAATCAGCCCCAGCATTTT	CATQTGGANQPQHF
TRBV30	TRBD1	many	TRBJ1-5	TGTGCCTGGAGTGTACAGGGGAGTGGGGGAAGGCCCCAGCATTTT	CAWSVQGSGGRPQHF
TRBV20-1	TRBD2	many	TRBJ2-1	TGCATTTGTACTAGCGGGGGTGACAATGAGCAGTTCTTC	CICTSGGDNEQFF
TRBV11-1	TRBD1	many	TRBJ2-2	TGTGCCAGCAGCTTAATTAGGACAGGGGGAGTTTTTTGGAGCGGGGAGCTGTTTTTT	CASSLIRTGGVFWSGELFF
TRBV6-1	NA	many	TRBJ1-1	TGTGCCGTTGCCCTTAGGGCCGGGAGCACTGAAGCTTTCTTT	CAVALRAGSTEAFF
TRBV12-3/TRBV12-4	TRBD1	many	TRBJ1-2	TGTGCCAGCAGTCCTTTAGACAGGGGGCGGTTTAGCGGCTATGGCTACACCTTC	CASSPLDRGRFSGYGYTF
TRBV6-1	TRBD2	NA	TRBJ2-4	TGTGCCAGCAATGGGGGTAGCGGGGGGCCAAAAAACATTCAGTATTTC	CASNGGSGGPKNIQYF
TRBV5-1	NA	many	TRBJ2-5	TGCGCCAGCAGCTCACAGGGAGCCGGGGAGACCCAGTACTTC	CASSSQGAGETQYF
TRBV7-2	TRBD1	NA	TRBJ2-7	TGTGCCAGCAGCTTAGCTCCGGTGGGACAGGGAACCTACGAGCAGTACTTC	CASSLAPVGQGTYEQYF
TRBV28	NA	many	TRBJ2-1	TGTGCCAGCGCCCTGTCGGGGCTGGGGCAGTTCTTC	CASALSGLGQFF
TRBV6-1	NA	NA	TRBJ2-7	TGTGTCAGCAGTGTTCGTCCCGAGAGCTCCTACGAGCAGTACTTC	CVSSVRPESSYEQYF
TRBV20-1	NA	NA	TRBJ1-5	TGCAGTGCTAGAGTACCTGGAAGGGCGAGCAATCAGCCCCAGCATTTT	CSARVPGRASNQPQHF
TRBV12-3/TRBV12-4	TRBD1	many	TRBJ1-5	TGTGCCACCTCGACAGGGAACAATCAGCCCCAGCATTTT	CATSTGNNQPQHF
TRBV7-3	NA	many	TRBJ2-1	TGTGCCAGCAGCTTAAAACCGGGACCCCCCTACAATGAGCAGTTCTTC	CASSLKPGPPYNEQFF
TRBV7-2	NA	many	TRBJ2-7	TGTGCCAGCAGCCACCCATGGGGGACCTACGAGCAGTACTTC	CASSHPWGTYEQYF
TRBV2	NA	NA	TRBJ2-7	TGTGCCAGCAGTGATTTTGTAGATGGCCCCTACGAGCAGTACTTC	CASSDFVDGPYEQYF
TRBV29-1	NA	many	TRBJ2-5	TGCAGCGTTGAAGATCAGGGTCAGACCCAGTACTTC	CSVEDQGQTQYF
TRBV6-1	NA	many	TRBJ1-1	TGTGCCAGCAGTTGGACGGTGAACACTGAAGCTTTCTTT	CASSWTVNTEAFF
TRBV7-2	TRBD2	many	TRBJ2-1	TGTGCCAGCAGCAAAGGGACTAGCGGGGGGGGCCAGAATGAGCAGTTCTTC	CASSKGTSGGGQNEQFF
TRBV28	TRBD1	many	TRBJ1-4	TGTGCCAGCAGCCGTATCCGGGACAGCAATGAAAAACTGTTTTTT	CASSRIRDSNEKLFF
TRBV7-3	TRBD1	many	TRBJ2-3	TGTGCCAGCAGCCTGACAGGGTTTAGGACAGATACGCAGTATTTT	CASSLTGFRTDTQYF
TRBV5-6	NA	many	TRBJ1-3	TGTGCCAGCAGCTTGTCGGTCGGGGTCTTACAGGTTTTT	CASSLSVGVLQVF
TRBV18	NA	many	TRBJ2-3	TGTGCCAGCTCACCGCAGGGGAGGTCAGATACGCAGTATTTT	CASSPQGRSDTQYF
TRBV7-2	TRBD1	many	TRBJ1-2	TGTGCCAGCAGCTTCAACAGGGGAGCCTATGGCTACACCTTC	CASSFNRGAYGYTF
TRBV28	TRBD2	NA	TRBJ2-3	TGTGCCAGCAGTTGGGGGACTAGCGGGAGGATATTGAGCGGCACAGATACGCAGTATTTT	CASSWGTSGRILSGTDTQYF